This TCR beta chain derives from a study of a mutant IDH1 vaccine in newly diagnosed glioma. Across the whole study: In some groups vaccination began 4-6 weeks post-radiotherapy; others received it with temozolomide. Therapy received beforehand was radiotherapy, temozolomide, or both, with most patients given both.

With regard to this clone: The antigen is undetermined.

Time point in this sample: week 11, during vaccination. One vaccine dose held 300 ug of mutant IDH1 20-mer peptide and came with topical imiquimod. V gave up 0 bases and J gave up 1 base, with 3 bases separating them. The CDR3 is 13 residues long. Germline values: CDR1 LNHNV, CDR2 YYDKDF (reference sequence). Assay used: immunoSEQ multiplex PCR; TCRdb lists only in-frame clones, some missing. The repertoire consists of some 21,000 clones, with around nine tenths occurring once and the leading ten covering more than 5.5%. Specimen: PBMCs, collected from a glioma patient whose treatment included an IDH1 peptide vaccine. The TCR was taken from a woman in her 40s with glioma. This chain joins TRBV15 and TRBJ1-1; no firm D call. CDR3 protein: CATSREGNTEAFF. The CDR3 coding sequence is TGTGCCACCAGCAGAGAAGGGAACACTGAAGCTTTCTTT.